This is a list of T cell receptor beta chains from one sample in a study of T cells in Graves' hyperthyroidism and ophthalmopathy. Each CDR3 protein is one row after TCRdb ran MiXCR on the multiplex PCR reads. Of approximately 420,000 distinct CDR3 sequences listed, 12% to 15% are singletons. The sequencing input was blood. The receptors derive from a woman in her late teens or twenties with Graves' hyperthyroidism. CDR3s include the opening cysteine and the closing phenylalanine or tryptophan. Each record gives: V gene, clone size, J gene, D gene, CDR3 DNA, CDR3 protein. D genes are given only for firm matches. Clone sizes are given selectively: once, few, many, or a class where the clone is expanded.

TRBV5-1	few	TRBJ1-3	-	TGCGCCAGCAGCGCCGACATCATCTCTGGAAACACCATATATTTT	CASSADIISGNTIYF
TRBV12-3/TRBV12-4	many	TRBJ1-2	-	TGTGCCAGCAGTTCCCCCAGGGGCCTGGTAGACGGCTACACCTTC	CASSSPRGLVDGYTF
TRBV30	-	TRBJ1-1	-	TGTGCCTGGAGACTTTTCAGAAACACTGAAGCTTTCTTT	CAWRLFRNTEAFF
TRBV28	many	TRBJ2-2	-	TGTGCCAGCAGTGGCCGGCGGGACACCGGGGAGCTGTTTTTT	CASSGRRDTGELFF
TRBV5-1	many	TRBJ1-3	-	TGCGCCAGCAGCTTGGAGTCGACCTCTGGAAACACCATATATTTT	CASSLESTSGNTIYF
TRBV12-3/TRBV12-4	many	TRBJ2-1	TRBD2	TGTGCCAGCAGTTTAGGCGGGAGCCCCTACAATGAGCAGTTCTTC	CASSLGGSPYNEQFF
TRBV20-1	few	TRBJ1-6	TRBD1	TGCAGTGCTAGAGATGAAGACAGGGCTAATTCACCCCTCCACTTT	CSARDEDRANSPLHF
TRBV10-2	-	TRBJ1-4	-	TGCGCCAGCAGTGAGTGGGAACAGGAAAAACTGTTTTTT	CASSEWEQEKLFF
TRBV7-9	many	TRBJ2-7	TRBD2	TGTGCCAGCAGCTTAGGGGATAGCGGGGACTACGAGCAGTACTTC	CASSLGDSGDYEQYF
TRBV12-3/TRBV12-4	many	TRBJ2-2	-	TGTGCCAGCAGTTTCGGTCCGCACACCGGGGAGCTGTTTTTT	CASSFGPHTGELFF
TRBV15	-	TRBJ1-5	TRBD1	TGTGCCACCAGCAAAACAGGGGACAATCAGCCCCAGCATTTT	CATSKTGDNQPQHF
TRBV30	many	TRBJ2-5	-	TGTGCCTGGAGTGTACAGATCGTTAAAGAGACCCAGTACTTC	CAWSVQIVKETQYF
TRBV2	many	TRBJ1-4	-	TGTGCCAGCAGTGAAGGAGGGAGTGAAAAACTGTTTTTT	CASSEGGSEKLFF
TRBV20-1	many	TRBJ2-3	-	TGCAGTGCTAGAGCGGCTAGCTCGAGGACAGATACGCAGTATTTT	CSARAASSRTDTQYF
TRBV6-2/TRBV6-3	many	TRBJ2-7	TRBD2	TGTGCCAGCAGTTACTCGTCTAGCGGGAGCTACGAGCAGTACTTC	CASSYSSSGSYEQYF
TRBV3-1	many	TRBJ1-3	-	TGTGCCAGCAGCCAAGATAGGTCCTTCAGCTCTGGAAACACCATATATTTT	CASSQDRSFSSGNTIYF
TRBV19	-	TRBJ2-3	TRBD2	TGTGCCAGTAAAAAAGGACTAGCGGGAGAGGCAGATACGCAGTATTTT	CASKKGLAGEADTQYF
TRBV7-9	few	TRBJ2-5	TRBD1	TGTGCCAGCAGCCCAGGGGACAGCCAAGAGACCCAGTACTTC	CASSPGDSQETQYF